The 5 T cell receptor beta chains reported below all come from one sample, sequenced in a study of T cell responses to AZD1222 COVID-19 vaccine. Produced via immunoSEQ multiplex PCR; TCRdb's table is partial and in-frame only. The sample shows 95,000 to 130,000 clones, around 94% of them seen only once. Sequenced material: peripheral blood, taken 28 days after the second AZD1222 dose. The receptors were sampled from an adult who received the AZD1222 COVID-19 vaccine.

This chain links TRBV5-1 with TRBJ2-1, with 9 bases fitting TRBD2. After removal of 2 bases from V and 0 bases from J, the junction contained 0 bases not matched to a gene. The germline CDR1 and CDR2 sequences are SGHRS and YFSETQ. The CDR3 is 15 residues long. CDR3 nucleotides: TGCGCCAGCAGCTTTAGCGGGAGCTCCTACAATGAGCAGTTCTTC. It yields the protein CASSFSGSSYNEQFF. Based on the CDR3 plus reference TRBV5-1 and TRBJ2-1, the full variable domain is KAGVTQTPRYLIKTRGQQVTLSCSPISGHRSVSWYQQTPGQGLQFLFEYFSETQRNKGNFPGRFSGRQFSNSRSEMNVSTLELGDSALYLCASSFSGSSYNEQFFGPGTRLTVL.

This chain links TRBV2 with TRBJ2-3; 10 bases line up with TRBD2. Germline CDR1 is SNHLY and CDR2 is FYNNEI. V lost 4 bases, J lost 2 bases, and 6 bases stayed unmatched. This CDR3 is built from 16 residues. The CDR3, as DNA: TGTGCCAGCAGTGGACCGGGACTAGCGCTCACAGATACGCAGTATTTT. Its translation: CASSGPGLALTDTQYF.

This chain uses TRBV7-9 with TRBJ1-2; no clear D gene. V lost 5 bases and J 8 bases, leaving 24 bases between the germline ends. The germline V gene has CDR1 SEHNR and CDR2 FQNEAQ (reference sequence). This CDR3 has 16 amino acids. The CDR3 nucleotides read TGTGCCAGCAGCCCTAGAGGCGATACGGATCCTCGGGGCTACACCTTC. Translated: CASSPRGDTDPRGYTF.

The chain employs TRBV7-7 and TRBJ2-5; the D gene is possibly TRBD2 (5 bases). V was cut by 2 bases and J by 7 bases, with 14 bases left in between. The V gene's germline CDR1 is SSHAT and CDR2 FNYEAQ (reference sequence). CDR3 size: 14 residues. DNA of the CDR3: TGTGCCAGCAGCTTATCGGCCCCAGAGGGGACCCAGTACTTC. Translating gives CASSLSAPEGTQYF.

This clone was counted a single time. The chain is built from TRBV6-5 and TRBJ1-4; the D is unclear. Trimming left V 6 bases short and J 2 bases short, with 4 bases between. Germline loops: CDR1 MNHEY, CDR2 SVGAGI. This CDR3 region has 12 residues. Here the CDR3 reads CASSGTNEKLFF. CDR3 coding DNA: TGTGCCAGCAGCGGGACTAATGAAAAACTGTTTTTT.